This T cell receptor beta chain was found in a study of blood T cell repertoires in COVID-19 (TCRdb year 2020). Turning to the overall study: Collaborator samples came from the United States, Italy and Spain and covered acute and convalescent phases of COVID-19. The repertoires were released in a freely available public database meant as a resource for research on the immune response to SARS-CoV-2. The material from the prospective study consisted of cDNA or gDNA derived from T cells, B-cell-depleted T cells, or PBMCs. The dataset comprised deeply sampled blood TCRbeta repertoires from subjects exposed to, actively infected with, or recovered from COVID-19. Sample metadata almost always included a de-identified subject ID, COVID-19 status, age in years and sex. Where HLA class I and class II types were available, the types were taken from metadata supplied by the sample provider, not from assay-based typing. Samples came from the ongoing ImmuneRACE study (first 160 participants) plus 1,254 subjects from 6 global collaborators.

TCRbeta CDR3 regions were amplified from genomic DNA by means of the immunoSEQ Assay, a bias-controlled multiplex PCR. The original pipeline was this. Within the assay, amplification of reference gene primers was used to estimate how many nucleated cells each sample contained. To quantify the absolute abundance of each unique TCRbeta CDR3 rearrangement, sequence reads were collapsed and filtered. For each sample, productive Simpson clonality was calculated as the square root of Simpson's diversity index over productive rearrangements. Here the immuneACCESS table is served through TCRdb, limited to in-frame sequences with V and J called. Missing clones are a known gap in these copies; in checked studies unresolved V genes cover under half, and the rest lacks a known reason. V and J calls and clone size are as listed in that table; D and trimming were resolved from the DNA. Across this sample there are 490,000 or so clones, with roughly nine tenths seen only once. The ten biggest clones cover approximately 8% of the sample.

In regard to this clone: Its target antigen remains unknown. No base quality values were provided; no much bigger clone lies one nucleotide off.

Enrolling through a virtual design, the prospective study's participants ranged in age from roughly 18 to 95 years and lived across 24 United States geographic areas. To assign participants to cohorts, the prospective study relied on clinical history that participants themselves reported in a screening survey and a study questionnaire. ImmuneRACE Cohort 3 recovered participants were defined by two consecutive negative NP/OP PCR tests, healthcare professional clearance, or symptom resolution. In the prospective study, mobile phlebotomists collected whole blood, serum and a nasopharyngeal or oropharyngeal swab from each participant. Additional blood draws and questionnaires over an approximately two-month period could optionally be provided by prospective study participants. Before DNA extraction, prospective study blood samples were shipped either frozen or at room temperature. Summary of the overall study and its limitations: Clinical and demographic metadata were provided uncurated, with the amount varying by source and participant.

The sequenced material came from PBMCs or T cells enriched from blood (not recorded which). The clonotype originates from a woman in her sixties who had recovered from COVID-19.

For the CDR3, the sequence is CASSHNELGTQYF. The DNA sequence is given as TGTGCCAGCAGCCACAACGAACTAGGGACCCAGTACTTC. In this chain, TRBV3-1 (or the pseudogene TRBV3-2) is recombined with TRBJ2-5; TRBD2 could be the D gene, as 5 bases match. CDR3 length: 13 amino acids, cysteine to phenylalanine. The read is trimmed to its CDR3 DNA, 39 bases read in frame from base 1. In the germline V gene (reference sequence), CDR1 corresponds to LGHDT and CDR2 to YNNKEL. Trimming removed 3 bases from V and 7 bases from J, leaving 12 bases between the germline ends.